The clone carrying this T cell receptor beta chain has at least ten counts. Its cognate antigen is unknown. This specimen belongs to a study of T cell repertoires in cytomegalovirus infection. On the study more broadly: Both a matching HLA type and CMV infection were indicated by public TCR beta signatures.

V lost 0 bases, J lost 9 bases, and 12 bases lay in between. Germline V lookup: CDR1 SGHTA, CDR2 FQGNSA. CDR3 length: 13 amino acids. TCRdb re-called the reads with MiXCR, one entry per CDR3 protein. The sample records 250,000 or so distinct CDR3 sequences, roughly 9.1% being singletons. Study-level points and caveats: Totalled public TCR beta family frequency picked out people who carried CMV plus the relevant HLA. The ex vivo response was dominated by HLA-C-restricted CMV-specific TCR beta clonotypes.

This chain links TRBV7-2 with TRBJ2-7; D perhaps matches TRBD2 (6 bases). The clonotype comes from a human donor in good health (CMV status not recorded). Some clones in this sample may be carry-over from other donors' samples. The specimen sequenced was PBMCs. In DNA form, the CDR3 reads TGTGCCAGCAGCTTAGCGCGGGGAACTGGGCAGTACTTC. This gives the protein CASSLARGTGQYF.